This TCR beta chain was identified during a study of T-cell reconstitution after alpha-beta-depleted transplantation in children. Preparing the TCRbeta library involved the use of unique molecular identifiers. One entry per CDR3 protein results from TCRdb running MiXCR on the PCR reads. The sample shows about 360,000 distinct CDR3 sequences, 10% to 15% of them seen only once. This clonotype was detected a few times. The sequenced sample was PBMCs, obtained from the stem cell graft. The TCR was taken from a human donor who donated a stem cell graft to a child with Fanconi anemia.

For the CDR3, the DNA is TGTGCCAGCAGCTTAGCGCCTCCGGGACAGGGGCCGGGAGAGGTGTTTTTT. This encodes CASSLAPPGQGPGEVFF. The chain recombines TRBV7-2 with TRBJ1-4, with 10 bases matching TRBD1. Germline assignment: CDR1 SGHTA and CDR2 FQGNSA. J was trimmed by 15 bases and V by 0 bases; bases with no gene match: 16. CDR3 length equals 17 residues.